This T cell receptor (beta chain) was observed in a study of T-cell reconstitution after alpha-beta-depleted transplantation in children (dated by TCRdb to the mid-2010s). Regarding the complete study: Using TCR repertoire profiling, the study followed T-cell immune reconstitution in a quantitative way in children after TCRalphabeta/CD19-depleted allogeneic hematopoietic cell transplantation. What the authors observed across the whole study: Hyperexpanded clone frequencies declined over subsequent months; after one year, T-cell counts and TCRbeta diversity were mostly attributed to newly produced T cells. The high TCRbeta diversity at day 60 in some patients was ascribed to recipient T cells and intrathymic progenitors that had survived conditioning. The apparently early alphabetaT-cell count recovery about two months after transplant was reportedly dependent on only several hundred rapidly expanded clones derived from non-depleted graft cells.

To prepare the library, PCR was applied. Sequencing instrument: Illumina HiSeq 2500. To normalize quantification of the TCRbeta repertoire, the TCR libraries were built with molecular barcoding that relied on unique molecular identifiers. The public sequencing data were trimmed at Q25 with fastp and processed into clonotypes with MiXCR by TCRdb, which kept only in-frame beta chains. Identical CDR3 protein sequences are pooled into one entry, listed with their most common genes and DNA. This sample is represented by hundreds of thousands of distinct CDR3 sequences; 6% to 10% of them were singletons. In total, the top ten clones hold over 7.5% of the sample. The treatment or condition label, read with the paper, signifies: allogeneic hematopoietic cell transplantation with graft depleted of TCRalphabeta T cells and CD19 B cells. TCRalphabeta/CD19-depleted allogeneic hematopoietic cell grafts were given to the transplant recipients, all of whom were children.

This clonotype was counted only a few times. Its antigen is currently not known. No clone much larger than this one lies a single base away; base qualities are absent. Including the terminal cysteine and phenylalanine, the CDR3 comprises 15 residues. Just CDR3 DNA is preserved here, 45 bases in frame from base 1. CDR1 and CDR2, looked up from the germline V gene, are LGHNA and YSLEER. V is reduced by 0 bases and J by 9 bases, leaving a spacing of 14 bases between them. This receptor chain uses TRBV4-3 and TRBJ2-2, with the D gene call left open. Specimen: peripheral blood, collected 360 days after TCRalphabeta/CD19-depleted stem cell transplant. This sequence was found in a female patient aged 2-9 years who had a stem cell transplant for Fanconi anemia, so the T cells may come from the graft donor. CDR3 region: CASSQDSVTDRELFF. The nucleotide sequence is given as TGCGCCAGCAGCCAAGATTCCGTCACGGACCGGGAGCTGTTTTTT.